This paragraph reports one TCR beta chain. Its recognized antigen is unknown. No base-level quality is on record; no much larger clone is a single base apart. The data derive from a study of cytotoxic CD8 clonotypes in ibrutinib-treated CLL (dated by TCRdb to the early 2020s). About the full investigation: In this cohort, over 14 patients were treatment-naive and about a dozen were relapsed/refractory, while some 18 had unmutated IGHV. Partial responses were observed in about 24 patients and complete responses in 2; after a median follow-up of 68 months, remission was maintained in approximately 14 patients and progression was observed in some twelve. Every sample from remission and from progressive disease was obtained while the patients were still on ibrutinib. The response samples were drawn at a median of around eleven months into treatment, with a range of about 6 to 36 months. Longitudinal samples were obtainable from about 30% of the 86 participants in the trial. Cryopreserved peripheral blood mononuclear cells were collected at three points: before therapy, at response, and at either sustained remission or disease progression. An average of around 250,000 productive templates and 80,000 to 100,000 productive rearrangements was obtained per sample. What the research found in general, with its limitations: Sampling times were not matched between sustained-remission and progressing patients, and lymph node repertoires were not studied. Baseline clonality exceeded that of age-matched healthy donors and correlated strongly with circulating CD8+ T-cell counts. Public clonotypes were rare and either shrank or stayed stable during treatment, and the rise in clonality at ibrutinib response reflected expansion of private clonotypes. Clonality increased at ibrutinib response, stayed stable in sustained remission, and fell back toward baseline at progression.

From the cysteine through the phenylalanine, the CDR3 covers 12 amino acids. Left in the record is the CDR3 DNA by itself, 36 bases read in frame from the first base. As encoded in the germline V gene, CDR1 is LGHNA while CDR2 is YNFKEQ. Between the V and J ends, shortened by 2 bases and 5 bases respectively, the junction contains 7 bases. On a MiSeq, deep resolution sequencing aimed for a depth between 1 in 1 million and 1 in 200,000 T cells, with each clonotype covered approximately 9.2x on average. The immunoSEQ hsTCRB Kit was used to generate the TCR beta libraries. From the authors' description of their analysis: Data were analyzed with ImmunoSEQ Data Assistant and ImmunoSEQ Analyzer, with V, D and J genes assigned per IMGT definitions. Clonality, with values ranging from 0 to 1, was calculated as one minus the normalized Shannon entropy of productive rearrangement frequencies. Public clonotype analysis was restricted to overrepresented clonotypes comprising at least 0.05% of each patient's repertoire. Thirteen age-matched healthy donor repertoires from immuneACCESS served as clonality controls. Held by TCRdb, this immuneACCESS table contains in-frame sequences only and omits some clones. Under half of the omission traces to an unresolved V gene where checked; the cause of the rest is unknown. V, J and clone size are taken as reported in that table, and D and trimming were inferred from the DNA itself. Here the sample has approximately 280,000 clones; around 69% occur a single time. The ten largest clonotypes hold about 5.3% of the sample.

Reading the label with the study, this specimen's time point is: progressive disease on ibrutinib. Roughly 2 micrograms of genomic DNA were extracted from cryopreserved PBMCs for TCR beta library preparation. Longitudinal blood samples from CLL patients receiving ibrutinib monotherapy were subjected to high-throughput TCR beta sequencing. Patients were enrolled in a phase 2 open-label single-center ibrutinib monotherapy trial. Rearrangement joined TRBV4-2 to TRBJ2-7; the D gene cannot be named for sure. The receptor's source is a human donor with chronic lymphocytic leukemia. This specimen consisted of PBMCs, obtained at disease progression, from a patient treated with ibrutinib. The CDR3 region reads CASSQLRDEQYF. The nucleotide sequence reads TGTGCCAGCAGCCAACTCCGGGACGAGCAGTACTTC.